This T cell receptor (beta chain) is from a study of persistence of HIV-infected CD4 T cells (dated by TCRdb to 2020 to 2021). In the study overall: The study isolated CMV- and HIV-1 Gag-responding CD4+ T cells from ART-treated individuals to examine antigen-driven clonal expansion of HIV-1-infected cells. TCRbeta sequencing assessed the clonality of all cells in each sorted population, while proviral sequencing assessed the clonality of infected cells. Peripheral blood samples of up to about 200 mL were taken at multiple time points, with the exception of two participants who underwent leukapheresis at a single time point. The TCR cluster analysis across participants included 8 or 9 participants for CMV and roughly seven participants for Gag. The median time the participants had spent on suppressive ART was 8 years.

TCRbeta repertoires were sequenced from genomic DNA with the immunoSEQ hsTCRB assay version 4 in survey mode. For TCRbeta sequencing, genomic DNA was diluted to 10 ng/uL, and up to roughly 1 ug was used per sample. Under the source paper's analysis protocol: TCRbeta data analysis was done in ImmunoSeq Analyzer 3.0, and diversity was calculated on productive nucleotide rearrangements. Using the Immunarch R package, lower-bound TCR diversity was estimated with the improved Chao index and clonality was estimated with the Gini coefficient. Different nucleotide rearrangements encoding the same CDR3beta amino acid sequence were treated as distinct clonotypes. TCRbeta sequences significantly enriched in antigen-responding cells relative to anti-CD3/anti-CD28-activated cells were identified by differential abundance analysis. TCRs were clustered by predicted peptide-MHC specificity with GLIPH2, both within individual participants and across merged participant data sets. TCRdb obtained this table from immuneACCESS and retained in-frame rearrangements with V and J assigned. These tables miss some clones; where compared with another copy, unresolved V genes account for less than half of the shortfall, and the remainder is unexplained. That table supplies the V and J calls and clone size; D and trimming were determined from the DNA. Across this sample there are about 36,000 clones, with approximately 78% seen only once. Together, the top ten hold approximately 1% of the sample.

As regards this clone: The specificity of this receptor is unknown. Per-nucleotide qualities are absent, and no much larger clonotype sits a single base away.

The germline V gene gives CDR1 as MNHEY and CDR2 as SVGAGI. The junction shows trimming of 4 bases on V and 5 bases on J, and the gene matches do not reach 7 bases of it. Measured from the cysteine to the phenylalanine, the CDR3 is 14 residues long. Only the CDR3 portion is preserved as DNA: 42 bases, with reading frame beginning at the first base. The treatment or condition label corresponds to: suppressive antiretroviral therapy. A pool of overlapping HIV-1 Gag 15-mer peptides, at around 0.99 ug per peptide per mL, was used to stimulate the cells. Memory populations depleted of antigen-responding cells were obtained by sorting nonresponding CD40L-negative CD69-negative CD45RO-high memory CD4+ T cells. Participants were HIV-1-infected adults who started suppressive ART during chronic infection. Plasma HIV-1 RNA had been undetectable (below 50 copies/mL) in participants for at least 4 years. To be included, participants needed a CD4+ T cell count above 400 cells/uL and a positive CMV serology. Before stimulation, PBMCs were isolated using density centrifugation and then depleted of CD8+ T cells. CD8-depleted PBMCs were stimulated for 15 to 20 hours with anti-CD28/CD49d costimulation, CD40-blocking antibody and enfuvirtide to prevent new infections. Cell sorting was done on a Beckman Coulter MoFlo Legacy or XDP sorter, and dead cells were excluded with propidium iodide. Genomic DNA was extracted using the QIAamp DNA Mini Kit for samples with more than one million cells and using the Quick-DNA Microprep Kit for all other samples.

What the study reported, not specific to this receptor: Antigen-responding cells were enriched for degenerate expanded CDR3beta sequences, which suggests convergent selection of CD4+ responses to CMV and Gag. Within the same sorted populations, TCR oligoclonality correlated with proviral oligoclonality. TCRbeta richness in CMV- and Gag-responding cells was significantly lower than in anti-CD3/anti-CD28-responding cells; CMV-responding cells had higher oligoclonality than CD3/CD28-stimulated and Gag-responding cells. Bulk TCR analyses could not be limited to the rare CMV-responding cells that actually contained HIV-1 proviruses. Only a small number of individuals took part in the study, and only a limited range of antigens was tested.

This material consisted of cultured CD4+ T cells from PBMCs, taken from a patient who received antiretroviral therapy. Per the publication, the cell subset or site label means: CD40L-CD69- CD45RO-high memory CD4 T cells not responding to Gag peptides. This receptor was identified in an adult with HIV. The donor label of this sample is uncertain. The rearrangement combines TRBV6-5 with TRBJ2-7, and TRBD1 matches 8 of the central bases. Here is the DNA: TGTGCCAGCAGTTCGGGACAGGAGGCCCACGAGCAGTACTTC. Its amino acids are CASSSGQEAHEQYF.